This T cell receptor (beta chain) was profiled in a study of blood T cells in healthy people across ages. Study outcomes and limitations: Unsorted PBMC input precluded a conclusive naive versus antigen-experienced comparison. Per million T cells, the diversity of TCR beta decreased roughly linearly as age advanced.

The authors ran a second PCR of 7 to 11 cycles using a sample-barcoded 5' primer and a J-beta primer mix. TCRdb itself ran the 5' RACE reads through MiXCR, one entry per CDR3 protein. The sample lists approximately 1,700,000 distinct CDR3 sequences, roughly two fifths occurring once. On this clonotype itself: Its antigen is unknown.

The source material was blood. The clonotype was recovered from a human donor in good health.

In nucleotides, the CDR3 is TGCAGCGTTGAAGATCGAGGAGGGAGGACAGGGGTCTGCGAGCAGTACTTC. Translated, it gives CSVEDRGGRTGVCEQYF. The chain employs TRBV29-1 and TRBJ2-7; 9 nucleotides match TRBD1. The CDR3 is 17 amino acids. Germline V CDR1 and CDR2: SQVTM, ANQGSEA. With 0 bases clipped from V and 6 bases from J, the junction kept 15 bases outside the gene matches.